This T cell receptor beta chain comes out of a study of control samples from healthy donors and cancer patients. Trimming left V 3 bases short and J 8 bases short, with 22 bases between. Germline V gene data show CDR1 as LGHNA and CDR2 as YSLEER. CDR3 length equals 16 residues. Assay used: immunoSEQ multiplex PCR; TCRdb lists only in-frame clones, some missing. The sample holds around 26,000 clones; more than 75% are singletons and the top ten take approximately 22%. The receptor's source is a man between 60 and 75 years old with colorectal cancer. The chain couples TRBV4-3 to TRBJ1-2; a weak D match, TRBD1 (6 bases). Sequenced material: PBMCs. CDR3 sequence: CASSQAPRGGMMGYTF. DNA for the CDR3: TGCGCCAGCAGCCAGGCACCTAGGGGGGGAATGATGGGCTACACCTTC.